This note documents a single T cell receptor (beta chain) sequence. The data belong to a study of T cell changes during pregnancy in multiple sclerosis. Produced via immunoSEQ multiplex PCR; TCRdb's table is partial and in-frame only. The table lists under 35,000 clones, around 89% of them singletons. This CDR3 comprises 13 residues. V lost 3 bases and J 1 base, leaving 6 bases between the germline ends. Germline V gene lookup returns CDR1 MNHEY and CDR2 SMNVEV (reference sequence). Sample: CD8+ T cells from peripheral blood mononuclear cells, taken in the second trimester of pregnancy. The TCR originated in a female donor with multiple sclerosis, enrolled in a pregnancy study. The chain employs TRBV27 and TRBJ1-1; D remains unclear. The CDR3 DNA sequence: TGTGCCAGCAGTTTCTCTCGGAACACTGAAGCTTTCTTT. As protein: CASSFSRNTEAFF.